These T cell receptor beta chains were read from a single sample in a study of blood T cell repertoires in COVID-19. Assay: immunoSEQ multiplex PCR; the TCRdb copy retains only in-frame clones and omits some. The table records 330,000 or so clones, 88% of them present only once. Specimen: PBMCs or T cells enriched from blood (not recorded which). The source of these receptors is a woman under 40 who had been exposed to COVID-19. The CDR3 runs from the conserved cysteine through the conserved F or W. The D gene is left open where the match is weak. The size field is filled for only some rows; it gives once, few, many or a size class.

j_gene | d_gene | abundance | v_gene | CDR3nt | CDR3aa
TRBJ2-1 | - | - | TRBV9 | TGTGCCAGCAGCCATCCTAGGGGTGAGCAGTTCTTC | CASSHPRGEQFF
TRBJ1-2 | TRBD1 | - | TRBV28 | TGTGCCAGCAGTTACGGACAGGGGGAAAACTATGGCTACACCTTC | CASSYGQGENYGYTF
TRBJ2-7 | TRBD1 | - | TRBV6-2/TRBV6-3 | TGTGCCAGCAGTTCCCGGGACAGGCCTACCTACGAGCAGTACTTC | CASSSRDRPTYEQYF
TRBJ2-7 | TRBD2 | - | TRBV9 | TGTGCCAGCAGCGTAGGCGGTCTAGCGGGCTCCTACGAGCAGTACTTC | CASSVGGLAGSYEQYF
TRBJ2-1 | - | - | TRBV19 | TGTGCCAGTAGTTCCGTTAAAACGACAGGGAGGAATGAGCAGTTCTTC | CASSSVKTTGRNEQFF
TRBJ1-4 | - | - | TRBV5-1 | TGCGCCAGCAGCGTCGGACTTAATGAAAAACTGTTTTTT | CASSVGLNEKLFF
TRBJ1-4 | - | - | TRBV18 | TGTGCCAGCTCACCATTTACGGTTGCAACTAATGAAAAACTGTTTTTT | CASSPFTVATNEKLFF
TRBJ2-2 | - | few | TRBV6-6 | TGTGCCAGCAGACCCCAGGACACCGGGGAGCTGTTTTTT | CASRPQDTGELFF
TRBJ2-5 | TRBD1 | - | TRBV6-1 | TGTGCCAGCAGTGAAGTAGGACAGGTCCAAGAGACCCAGTACTTC | CASSEVGQVQETQYF
TRBJ1-5 | TRBD1 | - | TRBV7-2 | TGTGCCAGCAGCTCACAGGGGGTTCCGGGTCAGCCCCAGCATTTT | CASSSQGVPGQPQHF
TRBJ2-3 | TRBD2 | - | TRBV3-1/TRBV3-2 | TGTGCCAGCAGCCAAGAGGGGACTAGCCCAACTAGCACAGATACGCAGTATTTT | CASSQEGTSPTSTDTQYF
TRBJ2-5 | TRBD1 | - | TRBV28 | TGTGCCAGCATCGACTGGGGGACAGAAGAGACCCAGTACTTC | CASIDWGTEETQYF
TRBJ2-7 | - | - | TRBV7-9 | TGTGCCAGCAGCTTAACCGGGGTGGACGAGCAGTACTTC | CASSLTGVDEQYF
TRBJ2-7 | - | once | TRBV27 | TGTGCCAGCAGTTTAAAGGCGAGGATCTACGAGCAGTACTTC | CASSLKARIYEQYF
TRBJ2-1 | - | - | TRBV7-3 | TGTGCCAGCTCCCCCGTTGTGTGGGGCGATGAGCAGTTCTTC | CASSPVVWGDEQFF
TRBJ1-5 | TRBD1 | few | TRBV24-1 | TGTGCCACCCACCCCGGGACAGCTAGCAATCAGCCCCAGCATTTT | CATHPGTASNQPQHF
TRBJ2-5 | - | - | TRBV18 | TGTGCCAGCTCACCCGGGAATGTGAGGGATCAAGAGACCCAGTACTTC | CASSPGNVRDQETQYF
TRBJ2-2 | - | - | TRBV19 | TGTGCCAGTAGTATGGCTCAGGGGAACACCGGGGAGCTGTTTTTT | CASSMAQGNTGELFF
TRBJ1-4 | TRBD1 | - | TRBV19 | TGTGCCAGTGGGGACAGGGGTACTGAAAAACTGTTTTTT | CASGDRGTEKLFF
TRBJ1-1 | - | - | TRBV14 | TGTGCCAGCAGCCTGGGGGGTACGACTGAAGCTTTCTTT | CASSLGGTTEAFF
TRBJ2-7 | TRBD2 | - | TRBV19 | TGTGCCAGTAGTGAGGCGGGAGATCTGTCCGAGCAGTACTTC | CASSEAGDLSEQYF
TRBJ2-7 | - | - | TRBV11-1 | TGTGCCAGCAGCCCATCTAGCTACGAGCAGTACTTC | CASSPSSYEQYF
TRBJ2-2 | TRBD2 | - | TRBV18 | TGTGCCAGCTCACCATTACTAGCGGGAGAAACCGGGGAGCTGTTTTTT | CASSPLLAGETGELFF
TRBJ2-7 | - | - | TRBV27 | TGTGCCAGCAGTTTATTAGGCGGCACGACCTACGAGCAGTACTTC | CASSLLGGTTYEQYF
TRBJ2-5 | - | - | TRBV7-9 | TGTGCCAGCAGCTTAGGGGCTCAGAACCAAGAGACCCAGTACTTC | CASSLGAQNQETQYF
TRBJ2-7 | - | - | TRBV28 | TGTGCCAGCTCCGGGGAGACCTACGAGCAGTACTTC | CASSGETYEQYF
TRBJ2-6 | - | - | TRBV4-1 | TGCGCCAGCAGCCAAGAAAGGAGAGGCAACGTCCTGACTTTC | CASSQERRGNVLTF
TRBJ2-3 | - | - | TRBV27 | TGTGCCAGCAGTTTTTCCTCCAGCACAGATACGCAGTATTTT | CASSFSSSTDTQYF
TRBJ1-5 | - | few | TRBV28 | TGTGCCAGCAGTTTGGGAGTTGAAACTGAGCCCCAGCATTTT | CASSLGVETEPQHF
TRBJ2-3 | - | - | TRBV30 | TGTGCCTGGACGCAGGGCTATTCAGATACGCAGTATTTT | CAWTQGYSDTQYF
TRBJ1-5 | - | - | TRBV13 | TGTGCCAGCAGCTTAGGGTCCCCGGCGGGCAATCAGCCCCAGCATTTT | CASSLGSPAGNQPQHF
TRBJ2-1 | - | - | TRBV7-8 | TGTGCCAGCAGCTTAATGGCCCCCGTGCCTGAGCAGTTCTTC | CASSLMAPVPEQFF
TRBJ2-7 | TRBD1 | - | TRBV5-1 | TGCGCCAGCGGCCTCGGACAGGGCTACGAGCAGTACTTC | CASGLGQGYEQYF
TRBJ1-2 | - | - | TRBV4-1 | TGCGCCAGCAGCCAAGGACTCCCTCTTGATGGCTACACCTTC | CASSQGLPLDGYTF
TRBJ2-5 | TRBD2 | - | TRBV27 | TGTGCCAGCAGTTTAAGAGTCTGGGGGGGGACTCAAGAGACCCAGTACTTC | CASSLRVWGGTQETQYF
TRBJ1-5 | - | - | TRBV5-6 | TGTGCCAGCAGCCTCGGACAGCGGTCGATCAATCAGCCCCAGCATTTT | CASSLGQRSINQPQHF
TRBJ1-4 | - | - | TRBV2 | TGTGCCAGCAGTGCAACCGGGACTTTAATCGAAAAACTGTTTTTT | CASSATGTLIEKLFF
TRBJ2-1 | - | - | TRBV5-1 | TGCGCCAGCAGCTTGGAAGATAGACTCATGAGCCGTAATGAGCAGTTCTTC | CASSLEDRLMSRNEQFF
TRBJ2-1 | TRBD2 | - | TRBV9 | TGTGCCAGCAGCCGGACTAGCCAGGAGCAGTTCTTC | CASSRTSQEQFF
TRBJ2-2 | TRBD1 | few | TRBV7-8 | TGTGCCAGCAGCCTGACAGGGGGGGACACCGGGGAGCTGTTTTTT | CASSLTGGDTGELFF
TRBJ2-2 | TRBD2 | - | TRBV28 | TGTGCCAGCAGTCTGGCTGGCGGGAGGGCCGTCGGGGAGCTGTTTTTT | CASSLAGGRAVGELFF
TRBJ1-4 | - | - | TRBV7-9 | TGTGCCAGCCAGGAAGGGGTAACCGCAACTAATGAAAAACTGTTTTTT | CASQEGVTATNEKLFF
TRBJ1-3 | TRBD1 | - | TRBV15 | TGTGCCACCAGCCGGGACAGGGTCCCTGGAAACACCATATATTTT | CATSRDRVPGNTIYF
TRBJ2-1 | - | - | TRBV3-1/TRBV3-2 | TGTGCCAGCAGCCAAACGACTAGTTTGGGTGAGCAGTTCTTC | CASSQTTSLGEQFF
TRBJ2-3 | TRBD1 | - | TRBV2 | TGTGCCAGCAGTGATTGGGACAGGGTCACAGATACGCAGTATTTT | CASSDWDRVTDTQYF
TRBJ2-7 | TRBD2 | - | TRBV19 | TGTGCCAGTAGCGGGGGGGGGTTCCCCTACGAGCAGTACTTC | CASSGGGFPYEQYF
TRBJ2-7 | - | once | TRBV9 | TGTGCCAGCAGCCCGGACAGATACTACGAGCAGTACTTC | CASSPDRYYEQYF
TRBJ2-2 | TRBD1 | few | TRBV19 | TGTGCCAGTAGTCGCCGTACCGGGACAGTAGATACCGGGGAGCTGTTTTTT | CASSRRTGTVDTGELFF
TRBJ2-1 | TRBD2 | - | TRBV27 | TGTGCCAGCACCCTTAGGGGAGGGGATTACAATGAGCAGTTCTTC | CASTLRGGDYNEQFF
TRBJ2-3 | TRBD2 | - | TRBV7-9 | TGTGCCAGCAGCTCCGGTAGTGGGACTAGCGGCACAGATACGCAGTATTTT | CASSSGSGTSGTDTQYF
TRBJ1-5 | - | - | TRBV7-9 | TGTGCCAGCAGCTCCGGTAGCAATCAGCCCCAGCATTTT | CASSSGSNQPQHF
TRBJ1-2 | - | - | TRBV9 | TGTGCCAGCAGCGCTAGCCTGGGATCCTATGGCTACACCTTC | CASSASLGSYGYTF
TRBJ2-4 | TRBD2 | - | TRBV2 | TGTGCCAGCAGTGAACTTACTAGCGCTTTAGCCAAAAACATTCAGTACTTC | CASSELTSALAKNIQYF
TRBJ1-5 | TRBD1 | - | TRBV29-1 | TGCAGCGTTGGCACAGGGGGCAGCAATCAGCCCCAGCATTTT | CSVGTGGSNQPQHF
TRBJ2-1 | - | - | TRBV12-3/TRBV12-4 | TGTGCCAGCAGTCGACTAGTCATCGATGAGCAGTTCTTC | CASSRLVIDEQFF
TRBJ2-1 | TRBD2 | - | TRBV10-3 | TGTGCCATCAGCAAGGTAGCGGGTTCGAATGAGCAGTTCTTC | CAISKVAGSNEQFF
TRBJ2-5 | TRBD2 | - | TRBV7-9 | TGTGCCACAGCGGGAGTGGGGGAGACCCAGTACTTC | CATAGVGETQYF
TRBJ2-7 | - | - | TRBV5-6 | TGTGCCAGCAGCTTTGAGGCCGAGCAGTACTTC | CASSFEAEQYF